This TCR beta chain stems from a study of PD-1 blockade in classical Hodgkin lymphoma. The germline V and J ends were trimmed by 2 bases and 4 bases, with 15 bases remaining between them. Germline lookup yields CDR1 KGHSH and CDR2 LQKENI. The CDR3 is 15 amino acids. All the patients suffered relapse after autologous stem cell transplantation, and brentuximab vedotin exposure differed. The data were produced by immunoSEQ multiplex PCR, yet TCRdb's version contains in-frame clones alone and is incomplete. The sample has roughly 140,000 clones, under 85% seen once. Sequencing was performed on peripheral blood mononuclear cells (PBMCs), taken before the second cycle of nivolumab. The V call is TRBV18, the J call TRBJ2-7; D may match TRBD1 or TRBD2 (5 bases each). This clonotype originated in a human donor with classical Hodgkin lymphoma. CDR3 loop: CASSPYTGTWYEQYF. In DNA, the CDR3 is TGTGCCAGCTCACCATACACCGGGACCTGGTACGAGCAGTACTTC.